This entry features one T cell receptor beta chain sequence. In its sample, this clone was seen once. Its antigen is currently not known. The input lacks base qualities; no much larger clone sits a single base away. V and J lose 2 bases and 4 bases, and a span of 14 bases separates them. CDR1 SGHAT and CDR2 FQNNGV are derived from the germline V gene. The CDR3 starts with the cysteine, ends with the phenylalanine, and has 15 residues. CDR3 DNA is the only sequence kept; it has 45 bases, read in frame from the first base. TCRbeta CDR3 regions were amplified from genomic DNA using the immunoSEQ Assay, a bias-controlled multiplex PCR. Turning to the authors' computational methods: The number of nucleated cells in each sample was estimated by amplification of reference gene primers within the assay. To quantify the absolute abundance of each unique TCRbeta CDR3 rearrangement, sequence reads were collapsed and filtered. Productive Simpson clonality was computed per sample as the square root of Simpson's diversity index over productive rearrangements. TCRdb re-hosts the immuneACCESS table, in-frame sequences only. Its copies lack some clones; in the studies checked, an unresolved V gene accounts for under half of them, and the cause for the rest is not known. D and trimming come from the DNA, and the V and J calls and clone size come from that table. Across this sample there are 60,000 to 80,000 clones, with approximately 85% seen only once. The ten largest account for approximately 25% of the sample.

This sample stems from a study of blood T cell repertoires in COVID-19 (dated by TCRdb to the early 2020s). With regard to the full study: The collaborator samples originated in the United States, Italy and Spain and spanned the acute and convalescent phases of COVID-19. The prospective study material was composed of cDNA or gDNA derived from T cells, B-cell-depleted T cells, or PBMCs. Subjects who had been exposed to COVID-19, were actively infected with it, or had recovered from it provided the deeply sampled blood TCRbeta repertoires that made up the dataset. A freely available public database, intended as a resource for researchers studying the immune response to SARS-CoV-2, is where the repertoires were released. Samples came from the ongoing ImmuneRACE study (first 160 participants) plus 1,254 subjects from 6 global collaborators. The sample metadata nearly always contained a de-identified subject ID, COVID-19 status, age in years and sex. Where HLA class I and class II types were available, the types were taken from metadata supplied by the sample provider, not from assay-based typing. The paper's findings and limits, for the study overall: The amount of clinical and demographic metadata varied by source and participant and was provided uncurated.

Collaborating institutions collected whole blood in K2EDTA tubes following their own protocols. Collaborator samples were shipped for TCRbeta analysis as frozen whole blood, isolated PBMCs, or DNA extracted from either sample type. Sequences were obtained from peripheral blood. This receptor was obtained from a man between 50 and 59 years old with acute or convalescent COVID-19. The sequence is built from TRBV11-2 and TRBJ1-1; no confident D gene assignment can be made. The CDR3 is CASSLSPTESTEAFF. The nucleotide sequence reads as follows: TGTGCCAGCAGCTTAAGCCCAACAGAGAGCACTGAAGCTTTCTTT.